This TCR beta chain derives from a study of cytomegalovirus exposure and HLA in healthy donors. Whole-study findings and limits: Earlier findings revealed that most TCR beta V segments proved productive either about 87% or about 30% of the time.

In the PCR, 60 Vbeta and 13 Jbeta primers were used. Data came from immunoSEQ multiplex PCR; TCRdb stores just in-frame clones and leaves some out. The table has about 130,000 clones, almost 80% seen once. A word on this clone: Its target is unknown.

Germline loops: CDR1 LGHNT, CDR2 FRNRAP. The V segment lost 7 bases and the J segment 7 bases; nucleotides outside the gene matches: 17. The CDR3 covers 18 residues. The source of this sequence is a female donor in good health and CMV-seronegative. Sequenced: PBMCs. The chain uses TRBV12-5 and TRBJ2-7; 15 bases are shared with TRBD2. The CDR3 spells CASALGTGGLAGGGEQYF. CDR3 in DNA: TGTGCTAGTGCCCTCGGAACGGGGGGACTAGCGGGAGGAGGAGAGCAGTACTTC.